These 19 T cell receptor beta chains were sequenced from one sample in a study of T cells after yellow fever vaccination. Each CDR3 protein gets one entry after TCRdb re-called the 5' RACE reads with MiXCR. Of some 420,000 distinct CDR3 sequences detected, 18% appear once; the ten largest clones hold roughly 19%. The source was PBMCs, collected before the yellow fever booster vaccination. Receptor source: a man between 18 and 35 years old who received the YFV17D yellow fever vaccine.

This clonotype has only a few counts. This chain uses TRBV5-1 with TRBJ1-2; D possibly corresponds to TRBD1 (6 bases). The CDR3 length is 15 residues. Germline CDR1 and CDR2: SGHRS and YFSETQ. The germline V and J ends were trimmed by 2 bases and 8 bases, with 19 bases remaining between them. The chain's CDR3 is CASSFRQEGIGGYTF. CDR3 bases: TGCGCCAGCAGCTTCCGACAGGAGGGTATTGGCGGCTACACCTTC.

This clonotype has just a few counts. The gene calls are TRBV7-2 and TRBJ2-5; D gene ambiguous. The germline V and J ends were trimmed by 5 bases and 5 bases, with 12 bases remaining between them. The germline V gene encodes CDR1 SGHTA and CDR2 FQGNSA. This CDR3 is built from 13 residues. The CDR3 is CASSTSSFETQYF. Written as DNA, the CDR3 is TGTGCCAGCAGCACGTCCAGCTTTGAGACCCAGTACTTC.

The J gene is TRBJ1-1, the V gene TRBV7-9; TRBD1 agrees at 10 bases. The CDR3 runs to 17 residues. Germline V lookup: CDR1 SEHNR, CDR2 FQNEAQ (reference sequence). J gave up 1 base and V 5 bases, and 10 bases lay outside the gene matches. CDR3 in DNA: TGTGCCAGCAGCCCCCCACCGGGACAGGGGCCGAACACTGAAGCTTTCTTT. Its protein product is CASSPPPGQGPNTEAFF.

V usage is TRBV12-3 or TRBV12-4 and J usage is TRBJ1-2, with TRBD1 matching 7 bases. CDR3 length: 14 amino acids. J lost 4 bases, V lost 2 bases, and 4 bases had no gene match. The chain's CDR3 is CASSLYRGLYGYTF. The DNA for the CDR3 is TGTGCCAGCAGTTTATACAGGGGTCTCTATGGCTACACCTTC.

The rearrangement joins TRBV9 to TRBJ2-1; D is possibly TRBD2 (6 bases). V was trimmed by 0 bases and J by 7 bases, leaving 11 bases between them. The CDR3 is 14 residues long. Germline loops: CDR1 SGDLS, CDR2 YYNGEE. The CDR3, as DNA: TGTGCCAGCAGCGTAGGAGGGGAGGAGAATGAGCAGTTCTTC. It specifies CASSVGGEENEQFF.

The chain recombines TRBV7-2 with TRBJ1-2, with no clear D. Germline V gives CDR1 SGHTA, CDR2 FQGNSA. There are 16 residues in the CDR3. Deletions cut 4 bases from V and 2 bases from J, with 17 bases between. The CDR3, as DNA: TGTGCCAGCAGCTACAGAAATTGGCAGATCAACTATGGCTACACCTTC. Amino acids: CASSYRNWQINYGYTF. Full variable domain (missing parts from reference TRBV7-2 and TRBJ1-2): GAGVSQSPSNKVTEKGKDVELRCDPISGHTALYWYRQSLGQGLEFLIYFQGNSAPDKSGLPSDRFSAERTGGSVSTLTIQRTQQEDSAVYLCASSYRNWQINYGYTFGSGTRLTVV.

This clonotype came up a few times. The chain couples TRBV20-1 to TRBJ2-3; D is perhaps TRBD1 or TRBD2 (5 bases each). CDR3 size: 17 residues. The V and J ends lost 2 bases and 2 bases respectively, with 20 bases between them. The germline V gene encodes CDR1 DFQATT and CDR2 SNEGSKA (reference sequence). The CDR3, as DNA: TGCAGTGCTAGATCTTTGTCGGGGACCCACTCCACAGATACGCAGTATTTT. Translating it yields CSARSLSGTHSTDTQYF.

In its sample, this clonotype was seen many times. The V call is TRBV12-3 or TRBV12-4, the J call TRBJ1-5, with 11 bases identical to TRBD1. With V trimmed by 3 bases and J by 6 bases, 4 bases remained unmatched. CDR3 length equals 15 residues. The CDR3 nucleotides read TGTGCCAGCAGTTTCGGACAGGGGGCTAGTCAGCCCCAGCATTTT. Amino acid sequence: CASSFGQGASQPQHF.

A few counts support this clonotype. The genes are TRBV7-2 and TRBJ2-5, with 13 bases that match TRBD2. V shed 5 bases, J shed 6 bases, and the junction held 12 bases outside the gene matches. Germline loops: CDR1 SGHTA, CDR2 FQGNSA. The CDR3 is made up of 17 amino acids. CDR3 nucleotides: TGTGCCAGCAGCACCACTAGCGGGGGGGCCTCTAGAAAGACCCAGTACTTC. It codes for CASSTTSGGASRKTQYF.

The CDR3 reads CASSYGAEGAEKLFF. In DNA, the CDR3 is TGTGCCAGCAGTTATGGGGCCGAGGGGGCGGAAAAACTGTTTTTT. The genes are TRBV6-5 and TRBJ1-4, with TRBD1 matching 7 bases. The germline V gene encodes CDR1 MNHEY and CDR2 SVGAGI. J gave up 8 bases and V 3 bases, and 9 bases lay outside the gene matches. This CDR3 spans 15 amino acids.

The rearrangement links TRBV7-6 to TRBJ1-2; a weak D match, TRBD1 (5 bases). The germline V gene has CDR1 SGHVS and CDR2 FNYEAQ. There are 14 residues in the CDR3. The V and J ends lost 0 bases and 7 bases respectively, with 12 bases between them. The CDR3 sequence: CASSLAGGTIGYTF. Written as DNA, the CDR3 is TGTGCCAGCAGCTTAGCTGGCGGGACTATTGGCTACACCTTC.

This clonotype was seen only a few times. The V call is TRBV2, the J call TRBJ2-1, with TRBD2 matching over 8 bases. After removal of 2 bases from V and 9 bases from J, the junction contained 3 bases not matched to a gene. CDR1 is SNHLY, CDR2 FYNNEI, per germline. The CDR3 is 13 residues long. The CDR3 loop is CASSERGTSEQFF. CDR3 DNA sequence: TGTGCCAGCAGTGAACGGGGGACTAGTGAGCAGTTCTTC.

The V gene is TRBV20-1, the J gene TRBJ1-1, with a tentative D call TRBD1 (6 bases). The germline CDR1 and CDR2 sequences are DFQATT and SNEGSKA (reference sequence). The CDR3 is made up of 13 amino acids. Trimming shortened V by 6 bases and J by 1 base, and 12 bases separated the two germline ends. For the CDR3, the DNA is TGCAGTGCCGGACAGTTCCGGAACACTGAAGCTTTCTTT. Translating gives CSAGQFRNTEAFF.

The rearrangement joins TRBV12-3 or TRBV12-4 to TRBJ1-2, with a tentative D call TRBD1 (6 bases). Trimming pared 1 base from V and 5 bases from J, leaving 17 bases between. CDR3 length: 16 amino acids. The CDR3 DNA sequence: TGTGCCAGCAGTTTAGGTGCCCTGGGACACCTATATGGCTACACCTTC. It yields the protein CASSLGALGHLYGYTF.

This clonotype was seen repeatedly, ten times or more. This chain links TRBV10-3 with TRBJ2-3; a weak D match, TRBD1 (8 bases). Germline V CDR1 and CDR2: ENHRY, SYGVKD. The V end lost 11 bases, the J end lost 2 bases, and 20 bases lay between the germline ends. The CDR3 runs 15 residues. The CDR3 spells CAASAQGGTTDTQYF. DNA for the CDR3: TGTGCCGCCAGCGCACAGGGGGGGACCACAGATACGCAGTATTTT.

V is TRBV12-3 or TRBV12-4 and J is TRBJ2-6, with TRBD2 matching over 7 bases. V lost 5 bases, J lost 3 bases, and 1 base stayed unmatched. The CDR3 spans 14 residues. DNA for the CDR3: TGTGCCAGCAGTGGGAGGGGTGGGGCCAACGTCCTGACTTTC. Amino acid sequence: CASSGRGGANVLTF.

A few counts support this clonotype. V is TRBV29-1 and J is TRBJ2-3; D is uncertain. In germline, CDR1 is SQVTM, CDR2 ANQGSEA. CDR3 length: 13 residues. Trimming shortened V by 6 bases and J by 1 base, and 11 bases separated the two germline ends. The chain's CDR3 is CSVIPSGTDTQYF. CDR3 DNA: TGCAGCGTAATTCCGAGCGGCACAGATACGCAGTATTTT.

This chain connects TRBV20-1 to TRBJ1-5; 7 bases align to TRBD1. V was pared by 7 bases and J by 0 bases, with 12 bases of the junction left unmatched. Germline V gives CDR1 DFQATT, CDR2 SNEGSKA (reference sequence). The CDR3 consists of 16 residues. The CDR3 reads CSDLTGEESSNQPQHF. CDR3 bases: TGCAGTGATCTAACAGGGGAGGAGAGTAGCAATCAGCCCCAGCATTTT.

This clonotype was recorded at least ten times. The rearrangement uses TRBV6-5 and TRBJ2-5; 9 bases line up with TRBD2. This CDR3 comprises 16 residues. V trimming: 2 bases; J trimming: 1 base; junction bases outside the gene matches: 5. Germline V gives CDR1 MNHEY, CDR2 SVGAGI. The CDR3, as DNA: TGTGCCAGCAGTTACGGGCGGGGGGGCCTCCAAGAGACCCAGTACTTC. Its translation: CASSYGRGGLQETQYF.